This T cell receptor beta chain came from a study of shared clonotypes between healthy human individuals. Whole-study context: Three CD4 naive, three CD4 memory, two CD8 naive and one CD8 memory plate were used per donor. Study-wide points: Generation probabilities of non-shared clonotypes were lower (relative to those shared by all four donors).

Concerning this clone itself: Its antigen is still unknown.

Unmatched junction bases numbered 7, after V lost 8 bases and J lost 7 bases. Germline values: CDR1 SNHLY, CDR2 FYNNEI. CDR3 length: 13 amino acids. As defined, naive CD8 cells were CD45RO-negative and positively selected for CCR7, with terminally differentiated effector memory CD45RA+ cells excluded. In the original processing: ImmunoSEQ yielded junction-only sequences lacking quality scores, so filtering differed. TCRdb's table, derived via immunoSEQ multiplex PCR, lists solely in-frame clones and lacks some. The V and J calls and clone size were taken over from that table, and D and trimming were inferred from the DNA. The sample holds about 600,000 clones, around 95% seen once.

The sequence derives from a woman aged 30 to 39 in good health. The sample taken for sequencing was naive CD8+ T cells sorted from blood. The V and J genes are TRBV2 and TRBJ2-3; 9 bases match TRBD2. CDR3 sequence: CASGLLAGHTQYF. CDR3 coding DNA: TGTGCCAGCGGTTTGCTAGCGGGACATACGCAGTATTTT.